One sample yielded the 20 T cell receptor beta chains listed below, sequenced in a study of T cell responses to AZD1222 COVID-19 vaccine. Measured with immunoSEQ multiplex PCR; TCRdb has only the in-frame clones, and not every one. The profile shows about 73,000 clones, approximately 87% of them singletons. The sequenced sample was peripheral blood, obtained 28 days after the second AZD1222 dose. These receptors were collected from an adult who received the AZD1222 COVID-19 vaccine.

The chain couples TRBV3-1 (or the pseudogene TRBV3-2) to TRBJ1-3; D is uncertain. This CDR3 has 18 residues. Between the trimmed V and J ends, which lost 0 bases and 0 bases, there was a span of 15 bases. Germline CDR1 and CDR2: LGHDT and YNNKEL (reference sequence). The CDR3 sequence is CASSQDSPILNSGNTIYF. The DNA of the CDR3 is TGTGCCAGCAGCCAAGATAGCCCGATACTTAACTCTGGAAACACCATATATTTT.

The rearrangement uses TRBV7-9 and TRBJ2-7; no firm D call. The CDR3 extends over 16 amino acids. Trimming took 5 bases from V and 2 from J, leaving 19 bases between them. Per germline, CDR1 SEHNR and CDR2 FQNEAQ (reference sequence). The CDR3, as DNA: TGTGCCAGCAGCCGCACTGACTGGGTACACACCTACGAGCAGTACTTC. Its translation: CASSRTDWVHTYEQYF. The full variable domain, its missing parts supplied by reference TRBV7-9 and TRBJ2-7, is DTGVSQNPRHKITKRGQNVTFRCDPISEHNRLYWYRQTLGQGPEFLTYFQNEAQLEKSRLLSDRFSAERPKGSFSTLEIQRTEQGDSAMYLCASSRTDWVHTYEQYFGPGTRLTVT.

The chain combines TRBV7-9 with TRBJ1-1; TRBD1 matches 11 bases. From germline, CDR1 is SEHNR and CDR2 FQNEAQ (reference sequence). V dropped 5 bases and J dropped 4; count of bases not matched to a gene: 6. The CDR3 consists of 15 residues. The CDR3 region is CASSPSGTGGTEAFF. CDR3 DNA sequence: TGTGCCAGCAGCCCCTCCGGGACAGGGGGCACTGAAGCTTTCTTT.

V and J are TRBV25-1 and TRBJ1-3; 7 bases match TRBD1. The germline V gene encodes CDR1 MGHDK and CDR2 SYGVNS. This CDR3 is 17 amino acids long. The ends lost 2 bases at V and 3 bases at J; junction bases unmatched: 10. The CDR3 nucleotides are TGTGCCAGCAGTGAACCAATGGGGAGGGGGCATGGAAACACCATATATTTT. It yields the protein CASSEPMGRGHGNTIYF.

The rearrangement joins TRBV30 to TRBJ2-3; tentative D call: TRBD1 (5 bases). The CDR3 covers 18 residues. Germline V gene lookup returns CDR1 GTSNPN and CDR2 SVGIG (reference sequence). Trimming shortened V by 1 base and J by 5 bases, and 25 bases separated the two germline ends. The CDR3 here is CAWSGAIQDTLLGDTQYF. The CDR3 DNA sequence: TGTGCCTGGAGTGGAGCCATACAGGACACCCTCCTCGGAGATACGCAGTATTTT.

This chain uses TRBV4-1 with TRBJ2-7; either TRBD1 or TRBD2 may supply D (6 bases each). Trimming stripped 1 base from V and 0 bases from J, with 10 bases between. The CDR3 spans 15 residues. In germline, CDR1 is MGHRA, CDR2 YSYEKL. CDR3 amino acids: CASSQGEGGSYEQYF. CDR3 DNA: TGCGCCAGCAGCCAAGGAGAGGGGGGCTCCTACGAGCAGTACTTC.

This chain links TRBV3-1 (or the pseudogene TRBV3-2) with TRBJ1-5, with D perhaps TRBD1 (5 bases). Trimming shortened V by 3 bases and J by 0 bases, and 15 bases separated the two germline ends. Germline V gene data show CDR1 as LGHDT and CDR2 as YNNKEL (reference sequence). The CDR3 is 17 amino acids. CDR3 loop: CASSQWDGPYSNQPQHF. CDR3 DNA sequence: TGTGCCAGCAGCCAGTGGGACGGGCCCTATAGCAATCAGCCCCAGCATTTT.

V gene TRBV6-2 or TRBV6-3 combines with J gene TRBJ2-7; D unclear. Trimming cost V 2 bases and J 3 bases, with 14 bases left between them. The CDR3 length is 15 residues. Germline CDR1 and CDR2: MNHEY and SVGEGT. CDR3 loop: CASSYGSYPFYEQYF. Here the CDR3 DNA reads TGTGCCAGCAGTTACGGGTCATACCCCTTCTACGAGCAGTACTTC.

The chain couples TRBV27 to TRBJ1-1; TRBD1 might be the D (6 bases). Germline values: CDR1 MNHEY, CDR2 SMNVEV (reference sequence). V was trimmed by 2 bases and J by 0 bases, leaving 10 bases between them. There are 15 residues in the CDR3. CDR3 sequence (DNA): TGTGCCAGCAGTTTAAAAGGGGACATGAACACTGAAGCTTTCTTT. Translating gives CASSLKGDMNTEAFF.

V and J are TRBV7-9 and TRBJ1-1; TRBD1 matches 7 bases. Germline V CDR1 and CDR2: SEHNR, FQNEAQ (reference sequence). The CDR3 has 14 residues. V was clipped by 5 bases and J by 1 base; unmatched bases: 4. CDR3 sequence (DNA): TGTGCCAGCAGCCTGGGGACAGCGAACACTGAAGCTTTCTTT. Protein: CASSLGTANTEAFF.

CDR3: CASSSDPISGNTIYF. The CDR3 DNA sequence: TGTGCCAGCAGCTCCGACCCCATCTCTGGAAACACCATATATTTT. J is TRBJ1-3 and V is TRBV11-2; D not resolved. The CDR3 covers 15 residues. V gave up 4 bases and J gave up 0 bases, with 10 bases separating them. Germline CDR1 SGHAT, CDR2 FQNNGV.

The chain joins TRBV21-1 to TRBJ1-5; TRBD1 was called by the table and not checked on the DNA. TRBV21-1 is a recognized pseudogene. The CDR3 spans 12 residues. CDR3 sequence: CASGQGNQPQHF. CDR3 coding DNA: TGTGCCAGCGGACAGGGAAATCAGCCCCAGCATTTT.

The rearrangement links TRBV28 to TRBJ1-3, with D possibly TRBD1 on 5 matching bases. Germline CDR1 is MDHEN and CDR2 is SYDVKM. V was cut by 1 base and J by 6 bases, with 16 bases left in between. The CDR3 covers 16 residues. CDR3 protein: CASSLFRFREENTIYF. The CDR3 DNA reads as TGTGCCAGCAGTTTATTCCGGTTCAGGGAGGAAAACACCATATATTTT.

The chain couples TRBV5-1 to TRBJ1-2; the D gene is possibly TRBD1 (5 bases). V lost 4 bases and J 6 bases, leaving 16 bases between the germline ends. The CDR3 is 14 amino acids. CDR1 is SGHRS, CDR2 YFSETQ, per germline. The DNA for the CDR3 is TGCGCCAGCAGCGTCCAGGGTGGTAATAATGGCTACACCTTC. Translated: CASSVQGGNNGYTF.

The chain combines TRBV27 with TRBJ2-7; 7 positions match TRBD1. The germline CDR1 and CDR2 sequences are MNHEY and SMNVEV (reference sequence). The CDR3 loop spans 14 amino acids. With 5 bases clipped from V and 2 bases from J, the junction kept 6 bases outside the gene matches. CDR3 residues: CASSPRQGPYEQYF. The CDR3 nucleotides are TGTGCCAGCAGTCCGCGACAGGGCCCCTACGAGCAGTACTTC.

This clone was seen more than once but under ten times. The chain's CDR3 is CASSKQGLIEKLFF. The CDR3 DNA sequence: TGCGCCAGCAGCAAACAGGGATTAATAGAAAAACTGTTTTTT. The V call is TRBV4-1, the J call TRBJ1-4, with D perhaps TRBD1 (6 bases). Germline CDR1 and CDR2: MGHRA and YSYEKL. V was clipped by 5 bases and J by 8 bases, with 15 bases between them. This CDR3 region has 14 residues.

This clone was detected once. The rearrangement links TRBV29-1 to TRBJ2-5; tentative D call: TRBD1 (5 bases). This CDR3 is built from 14 residues. V lost 3 bases and J 2 bases, leaving 13 bases between the germline ends. CDR1 SQVTM and CDR2 ANQGSEA come from the germline V gene. Here the CDR3 reads CSVEDIYNQETQYF. Written as DNA, the CDR3 is TGCAGCGTTGAGGACATCTACAATCAAGAGACCCAGTACTTC.

The V call is TRBV27, the J call TRBJ2-7; D may correspond to TRBD1 or TRBD2 (5 bases each). CDR1 is MNHEY and CDR2 is SMNVEV in the germline V gene (reference sequence). Trimming shortened V by 6 bases and J by 2 bases, and 14 bases separated the two germline ends. This CDR3 spans 14 amino acids. CDR3 DNA sequence: TGTGCCAGCAGCATGGGACGGACGACCTACGAGCAGTACTTC. This sequence encodes CASSMGRTTYEQYF.

The chain uses TRBV7-2 and TRBJ2-2; D gene ambiguous. This CDR3 has 15 residues. V was trimmed by 1 base and J by 0 bases, leaving 6 bases between them. Germline V lookup: CDR1 SGHTA, CDR2 FQGNSA. Here the CDR3 DNA reads TGTGCCAGCAGCTTAGTGGGCCCGAACACCGGGGAGCTGTTTTTT. Translating gives CASSLVGPNTGELFF. The complete variable domain, with remaining parts taken from reference TRBV7-2 and TRBJ2-2, reads GAGVSQSPSNKVTEKGKDVELRCDPISGHTALYWYRQSLGQGLEFLIYFQGNSAPDKSGLPSDRFSAERTGGSVSTLTIQRTQQEDSAVYLCASSLVGPNTGELFFGEGSRLTVL.

The chain couples TRBV4-2 to TRBJ1-4, with unresolved D. V lost 9 bases and J lost 10, with 15 bases in between. The CDR3 runs to 12 residues. Germline V gives CDR1 LGHNA, CDR2 YNFKEQ. CDR3 sequence reads: CASSGSKGKLFF. The CDR3 bases are TGTGCCAGTAGCGGTTCAAAAGGAAAACTGTTTTTT.